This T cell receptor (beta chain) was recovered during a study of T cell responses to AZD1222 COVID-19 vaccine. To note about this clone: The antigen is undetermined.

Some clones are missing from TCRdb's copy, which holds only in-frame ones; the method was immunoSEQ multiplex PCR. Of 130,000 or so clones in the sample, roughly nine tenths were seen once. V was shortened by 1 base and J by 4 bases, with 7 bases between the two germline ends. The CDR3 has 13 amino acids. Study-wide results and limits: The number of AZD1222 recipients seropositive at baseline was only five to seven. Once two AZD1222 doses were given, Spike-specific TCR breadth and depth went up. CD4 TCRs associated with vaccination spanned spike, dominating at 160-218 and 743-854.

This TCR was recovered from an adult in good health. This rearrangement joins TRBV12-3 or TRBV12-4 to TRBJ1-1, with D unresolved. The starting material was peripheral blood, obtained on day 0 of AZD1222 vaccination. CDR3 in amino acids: CASSLVGPTEAFF. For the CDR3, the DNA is TGTGCCAGCAGTTTAGTAGGGCCCACTGAAGCTTTCTTT.